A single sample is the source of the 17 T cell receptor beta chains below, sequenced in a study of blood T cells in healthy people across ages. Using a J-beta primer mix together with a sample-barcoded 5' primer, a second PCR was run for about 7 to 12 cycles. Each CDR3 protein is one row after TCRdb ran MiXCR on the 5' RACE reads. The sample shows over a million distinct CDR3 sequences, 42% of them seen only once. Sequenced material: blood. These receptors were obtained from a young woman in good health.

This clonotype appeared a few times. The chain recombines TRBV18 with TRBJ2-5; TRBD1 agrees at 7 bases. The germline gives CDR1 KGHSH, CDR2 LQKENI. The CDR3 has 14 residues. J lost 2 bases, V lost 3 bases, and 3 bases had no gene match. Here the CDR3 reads CASSPRGQQETQYF. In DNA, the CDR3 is TGTGCCAGCTCACCGAGGGGACAGCAAGAGACCCAGTACTTC.

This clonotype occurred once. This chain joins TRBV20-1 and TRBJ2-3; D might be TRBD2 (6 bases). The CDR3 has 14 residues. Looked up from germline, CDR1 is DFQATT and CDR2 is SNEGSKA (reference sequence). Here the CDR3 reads CSHGGRLAADTQYF. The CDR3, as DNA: TGCAGCCATGGGGGGAGACTTGCCGCAGATACGCAGTATTTT.

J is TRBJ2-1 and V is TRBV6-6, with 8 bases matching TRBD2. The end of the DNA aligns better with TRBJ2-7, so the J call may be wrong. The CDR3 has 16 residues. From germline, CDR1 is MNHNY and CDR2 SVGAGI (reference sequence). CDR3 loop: CASSSPGGRSYNEQYF. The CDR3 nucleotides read TGTGCCAGCAGTTCGCCGGGCGGGAGGTCCTACAATGAGCAGTACTTC.

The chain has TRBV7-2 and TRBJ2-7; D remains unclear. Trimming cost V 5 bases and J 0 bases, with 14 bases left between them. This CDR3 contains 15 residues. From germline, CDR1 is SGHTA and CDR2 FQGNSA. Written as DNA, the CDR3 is TGTGCCAGCAGCAAGGACGCAGTCCTCTCCTACGAGCAGTACTTC. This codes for CASSKDAVLSYEQYF.

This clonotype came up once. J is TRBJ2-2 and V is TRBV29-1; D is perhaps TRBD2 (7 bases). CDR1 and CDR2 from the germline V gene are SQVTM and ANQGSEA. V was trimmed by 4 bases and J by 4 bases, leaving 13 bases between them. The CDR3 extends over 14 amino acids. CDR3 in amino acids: CSVVGGVGTGELFF. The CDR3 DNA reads TGCAGCGTTGTAGGGGGGGTAGGCACCGGGGAGCTGTTTTTT.

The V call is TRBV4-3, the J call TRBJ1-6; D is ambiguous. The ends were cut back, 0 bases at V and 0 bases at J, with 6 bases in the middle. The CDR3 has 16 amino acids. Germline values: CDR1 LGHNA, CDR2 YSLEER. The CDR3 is CASSQERSSYNSPLHF. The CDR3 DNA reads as TGCGCCAGCAGCCAAGAACGGAGCTCCTATAATTCACCCCTCCACTTT.

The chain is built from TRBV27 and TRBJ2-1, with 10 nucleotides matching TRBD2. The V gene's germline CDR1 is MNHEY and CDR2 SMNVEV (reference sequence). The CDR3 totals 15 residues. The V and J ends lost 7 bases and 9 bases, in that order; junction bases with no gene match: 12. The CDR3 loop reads CASTQGGLAKSEQFF. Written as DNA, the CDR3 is TGTGCCAGCACCCAAGGGGGACTAGCGAAGTCTGAGCAGTTCTTC.

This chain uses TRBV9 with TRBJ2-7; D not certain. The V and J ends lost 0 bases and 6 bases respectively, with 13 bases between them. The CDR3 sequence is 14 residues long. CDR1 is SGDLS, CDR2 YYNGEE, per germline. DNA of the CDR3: TGTGCCAGCAGCGTAGGTGGATATAGTAGCGAGCAGTACTTC. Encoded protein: CASSVGGYSSEQYF.

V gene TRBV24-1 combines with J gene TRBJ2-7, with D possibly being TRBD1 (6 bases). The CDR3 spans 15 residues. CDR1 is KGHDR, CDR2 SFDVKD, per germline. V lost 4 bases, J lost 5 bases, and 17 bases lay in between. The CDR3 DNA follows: TGTGCCACCAGTGAAGACAGGTTATGGACGGACGAGCAGTACTTC. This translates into CATSEDRLWTDEQYF.

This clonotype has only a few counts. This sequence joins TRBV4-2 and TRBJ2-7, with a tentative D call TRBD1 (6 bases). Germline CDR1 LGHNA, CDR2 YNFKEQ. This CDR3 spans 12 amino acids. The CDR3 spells CAQQGGTYEQYF. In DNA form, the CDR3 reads TGTGCACAACAGGGCGGAACCTACGAGCAGTACTTC.

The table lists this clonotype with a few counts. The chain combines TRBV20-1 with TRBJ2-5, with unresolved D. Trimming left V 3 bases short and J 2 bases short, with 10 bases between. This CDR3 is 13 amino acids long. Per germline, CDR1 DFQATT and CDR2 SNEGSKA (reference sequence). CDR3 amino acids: CSARETVQETQYF. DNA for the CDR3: TGCAGTGCTAGGGAGACGGTTCAAGAGACCCAGTACTTC.

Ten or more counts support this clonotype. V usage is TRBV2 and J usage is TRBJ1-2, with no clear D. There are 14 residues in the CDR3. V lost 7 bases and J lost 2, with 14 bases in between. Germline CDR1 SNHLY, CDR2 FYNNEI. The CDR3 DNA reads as TGTGCCAGCACCGGATCGGAGACGAACTATGGCTACACCTTC. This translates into CASTGSETNYGYTF.

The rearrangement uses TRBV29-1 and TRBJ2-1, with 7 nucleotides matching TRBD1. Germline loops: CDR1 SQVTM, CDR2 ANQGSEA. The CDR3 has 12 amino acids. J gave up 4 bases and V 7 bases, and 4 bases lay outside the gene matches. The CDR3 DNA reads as TGCAGCGCCGGGACAGATTACAATGAGCAGTTCTTC. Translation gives CSAGTDYNEQFF.

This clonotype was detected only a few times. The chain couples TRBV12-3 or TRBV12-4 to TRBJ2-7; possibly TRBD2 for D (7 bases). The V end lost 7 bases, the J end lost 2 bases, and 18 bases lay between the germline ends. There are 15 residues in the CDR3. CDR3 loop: CASTTKGGLTYEQYF. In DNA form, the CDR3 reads TGTGCCAGCACCACCAAGGGGGGGCTTACCTACGAGCAGTACTTC.

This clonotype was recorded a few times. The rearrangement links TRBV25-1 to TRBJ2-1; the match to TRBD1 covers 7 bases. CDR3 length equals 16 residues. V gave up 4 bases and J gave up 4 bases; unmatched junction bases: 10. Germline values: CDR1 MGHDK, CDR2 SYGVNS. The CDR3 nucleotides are TGTGCCAGCAGTGCGCCCCCGGGACAGCGATACAATGAGCAGTTCTTC. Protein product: CASSAPPGQRYNEQFF.

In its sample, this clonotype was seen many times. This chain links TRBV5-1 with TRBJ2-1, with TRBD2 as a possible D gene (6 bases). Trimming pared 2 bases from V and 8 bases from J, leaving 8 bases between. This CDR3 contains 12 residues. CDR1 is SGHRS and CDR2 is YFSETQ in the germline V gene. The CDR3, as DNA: TGCGCCAGCAGCTTTCCGGGGGATGAGCAGTTCTTC. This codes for CASSFPGDEQFF.

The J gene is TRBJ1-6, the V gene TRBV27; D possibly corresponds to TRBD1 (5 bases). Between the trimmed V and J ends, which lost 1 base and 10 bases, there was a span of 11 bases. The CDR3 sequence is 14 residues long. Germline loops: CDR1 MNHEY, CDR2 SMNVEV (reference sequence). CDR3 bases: TGTGCCAGCAGTTTATTTTTCCGGGACTCACCCCTCCACTTT. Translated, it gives CASSLFFRDSPLHF.